This T cell receptor beta chain was recovered during a study of T cell responses to AZD1222 COVID-19 vaccine. Per the germline V gene, CDR1 is MDHEN and CDR2 is SYDVKM. V gave up 6 bases and J gave up 7 bases, with 7 bases separating them. This CDR3 is 12 amino acids long. The repertoire was sequenced with immunoSEQ multiplex PCR; TCRdb's copy has only in-frame clones and lacks some. The data hold around 170,000 clones, with about 91% observed a single time. With respect to this clone: Its antigen is currently unknown.

General study findings and limits: None of the repertoires were sampled until the peak T cell response had passed. Spike as a whole was targeted by vaccine-associated CD4 TCRs, dominant at 160-218 and 743-854. Clonal diversity was possibly underestimated; the donors were predominantly white British and more often female.

Sequenced material: peripheral blood, taken on day 0 of AZD1222 vaccination. This sequence originates from an adult in good health. The chain combines TRBV28 with TRBJ1-6; D unresolved. CDR3 nucleotide sequence: TGTGCCAGCAGGGTCTGGAATTCACCCCTCCACTTT. Translated, it gives CASRVWNSPLHF.